These T cell receptor beta chains were read from a single sample in a study of multiple sclerosis patients with progressive multifocal leukoencephalopathy. The table came from immunoSEQ multiplex PCR; TCRdb's copy has only in-frame clones and leaves some out. The table shows fewer than 35,000 clones, with almost 90% occurring only once. Sequences were derived from PBMCs, sampled from a patient treated with natalizumab. The receptors shown here come from a human donor with multiple sclerosis. Each CDR3 is given with its conserved first and last residue. D genes are given only for firm matches.

TRBV5-1	TRBJ2-5	TRBD2	CASSPGTSGGAGTQYF
TRBV7-9	TRBJ2-3	TRBD2	CASSLSGRETDTQYF
TRBV6-1	TRBJ1-2	TRBD1	CATNHPGQGVYGYTF
TRBV28	TRBJ2-7	.	CASSQWETYEQYF
TRBV11-3	TRBJ2-1	TRBD2	CASSLGLAAYNEQFF
TRBV7-2	TRBJ2-4	.	CASSLLTGRENIQYF
TRBV11-2	TRBJ2-5	.	CASSLLRETQYF
TRBV19	TRBJ2-3	TRBD1	CATGTGETDTQYF
TRBV4-2	TRBJ1-5	.	CASTRKGNQPQHF
TRBV6-1	TRBJ2-3	TRBD2	CASRISGGGTDTRYF
TRBV19	TRBJ1-1	TRBD1	CASSIGGTAEAFF
TRBV11-2	TRBJ2-3	.	CASSLEFIEDTQYF
TRBV28	TRBJ2-4	TRBD1	CASSLGGAGGKNIQYF
TRBV19	TRBJ1-5	.	CASSIVRDQPQHF
TRBV5-6	TRBJ1-3	.	CASSSVGAGGNTIYF
TRBV2	TRBJ1-2	.	CATDGRYGYTF
TRBV28	TRBJ1-2	TRBD1	CASLQGPTLGYTF
TRBV2	TRBJ1-6	.	CASSLRAGLYSDSPLHF
TRBV21-1	TRBJ1-1	.	CASSNLGNTEAFF
TRBV5-1	TRBJ2-7	TRBD1	CASSLDRGYSEQYF
TRBV6-6	TRBJ2-1	TRBD1	CASSYTSQGVGEQFF
TRBV9	TRBJ2-3	.	CASSVREGWTDTQYF
TRBV11-2	TRBJ1-3	TRBD1	CASSSRQGNSGNTIYF
TRBV18	TRBJ1-3	.	CASSPVLLGSSGNTIYF
TRBV6-1	TRBJ2-5	.	CASSDRSLWQETQYF
TRBV9	TRBJ1-4	.	CASSVAGRVVEKLFF
TRBV18	TRBJ1-5	.	CASSLQKFQPQHF
TRBV6-5	TRBJ2-5	.	CASSYFGSQETQYF
TRBV5-5	TRBJ2-5	.	CASSLAPAVVVETQYF
TRBV5-1	TRBJ1-2	TRBD1	CASSRRGDRLNYGYTF
TRBV10-2	TRBJ2-3	.	CASSESVLVDTQYF
TRBV6-6	TRBJ2-7	TRBD1	CASSRQGYSYEQYF
TRBV5-4	TRBJ2-3	.	CASSLDPGDTQYF
TRBV9	TRBJ2-4	TRBD2	CASSLAGTVDSNIQYF
TRBV10-1	TRBJ1-1	TRBD1	CASSPGQGLFTEAFF
TRBV5-1	TRBJ2-5	.	CASSLAMGGAETQYF
TRBV7-9	TRBJ2-3	TRBD2	CASSLAGGQGDTQYF
TRBV7-6	TRBJ1-1	.	CASSLAYNTEAFF
TRBV10-3	TRBJ1-1	.	CAISESYTATEAFF
TRBV28	TRBJ2-3	.	CASLKGGKDTQYF
TRBV9	TRBJ2-7	TRBD2	CASSVGGGTYEQYF
TRBV6-1	TRBJ2-2	TRBD2	CASNERLAGQSNTGELFF
TRBV20-1	TRBJ1-2	.	CSARVGTGYTF
TRBV29-1	TRBJ2-5	TRBD1	CSVGTGPRETQYF
TRBV25-1	TRBJ1-6	.	CASRQGRYNSPLHF
TRBV7-2	TRBJ2-3	.	CASSREAGPDTQYF
TRBV7-2	TRBJ2-5	TRBD2	CASSEGLREAETQYF
TRBV29-1	TRBJ2-7	.	CSVVGTGAPLSYEQYF
TRBV10-1	TRBJ2-5	.	CASSESLGRAQETQYF
TRBV4-1	TRBJ2-5	TRBD2	CASSQAGAGGGEQYF
TRBV4-2	TRBJ2-7	.	CASSQDGALYEEQYF
TRBV2	TRBJ1-4	TRBD1	CASNTQGAGEKLFF
TRBV19	TRBJ2-7	.	CASSMGNSEQYF
TRBV18	TRBJ1-2	TRBD1	CASSPPQGASGYTF
TRBV11-2	TRBJ2-3	.	CASSAITDTQYF
TRBV9	TRBJ2-3	TRBD2	CASSAGTSVTDTQYF
TRBV10-3	TRBJ2-3	TRBD2	CAISGTSKSTDTQYF
TRBV30	TRBJ2-2	.	CAWGFRVTGELFF
TRBV28	TRBJ2-5	.	CASTLSQEMGETQYF
TRBV28	TRBJ2-7	TRBD1	CASSRGQGPPYEQYF